A single sample gave rise to the 13 T cell receptor beta chains below, sequenced in a study of blood T cell repertoires in COVID-19. TCRdb keeps only in-frame clones here, not all; method: immunoSEQ multiplex PCR. The profile shows around 140,000 clones, approximately 90% of them singletons. Input material: peripheral blood. The receptors derive from a human donor in a cohort sampled during active COVID-19.

V usage is TRBV27 and J usage is TRBJ1-1, with D uncertain. The ends were cut back, 2 bases at V and 7 bases at J, with 11 bases in the middle. Germline CDR1 and CDR2: MNHEY and SMNVEV (reference sequence). This CDR3 has 13 residues. DNA for the CDR3: TGTGCCAGCAGTTTAAACACGCCGTTTGAAGCTTTCTTT. Its translation: CASSLNTPFEAFF.

This clone was detected once. V and J are TRBV5-3 and TRBJ1-1, with D possibly matching TRBD1 (5 bases). TRBV5-3 is flagged as an ORF with uncertain function. Trimming left V 6 bases short and J 4 bases short, with 16 bases between. The CDR3 contains 14 residues. The CDR3 region has the DNA TGTGCCAGAAACTGCCCGGGGGGGTGCACTGAAGCTTTCTTT. Translation: CARNCPGGCTEAFF.

This sequence joins TRBV10-3 and TRBJ2-5, with 7 nucleotides matching TRBD2. V shed 6 bases, J shed 2 bases, and the junction held 3 bases outside the gene matches. CDR1 is ENHRY, CDR2 SYGVKD, per germline. This CDR3 is built from 13 residues. The CDR3: CAISRLAQETQYF. The CDR3 DNA reads as TGTGCCATCAGCCGACTAGCACAAGAGACCCAGTACTTC.

CDR3 region: CASSLAGGLAGWETQYF. The CDR3 coding sequence is TGTGCCAGCAGCTTGGCGGGAGGGCTAGCGGGTTGGGAGACCCAGTACTTC. The chain has TRBV5-4 and TRBJ2-5, with 8 positions matching TRBD2. CDR1 and CDR2 (germline): SGHNT, YYREEE (reference sequence). The CDR3 consists of 17 residues. V lost 0 bases to trimming and J lost 5 bases; unmatched junction nucleotides: 12.

V usage is TRBV6-1 and J usage is TRBJ2-7; possible D gene TRBD2, 7 bases. V was trimmed by 1 base and J by 5 bases, leaving 9 bases between them. The CDR3 is 13 residues long. Germline CDR1 MNHNS, CDR2 SASEGT. The CDR3, as DNA: TGTGCCAGCAGTGAAGGAGGGGGGGACGAGCAGTACTTC. This sequence encodes CASSEGGGDEQYF.

The V call is TRBV2, the J call TRBJ2-7, with D possibly being TRBD2 (5 bases). The CDR3 sequence is 12 residues long. V shed 4 bases and J shed 3 bases, with 7 bases lying between them. Germline values: CDR1 SNHLY, CDR2 FYNNEI. Here the CDR3 reads CASSVGLYEQYF. CDR3 coding DNA: TGTGCCAGCAGTGTTGGACTCTACGAGCAGTACTTC.

This chain links TRBV9 with TRBJ2-2, with a weak D call TRBD1 (5 bases). V was clipped by 0 bases and J by 1 base, with 13 bases between them. Germline V gene data show CDR1 as SGDLS and CDR2 as YYNGEE. The CDR3 covers 17 residues. CDR3 coding DNA: TGTGCCAGCAGCGTAGCCCCCAGGGTAAGGAACACCGGGGAGCTGTTTTTT. It translates to CASSVAPRVRNTGELFF.

The CDR3 spells CASSLLRTTGGDTQYF. The DNA of the CDR3 is TGTGCCAGCAGCTTATTAAGGACGACGGGGGGAGATACGCAGTATTTT. The rearrangement joins TRBV11-1 to TRBJ2-3; 7 bases are shared with TRBD2. The CDR3 totals 16 residues. Germline CDR1 and CDR2: SGHAT and FQDESV (reference sequence). J gave up 5 bases and V 2 bases, and 10 bases lay outside the gene matches.

The rearrangement joins TRBV7-2 to TRBJ1-6, with a possible D match to TRBD1 (5 bases). Germline V gene sequence: CDR1 SGHTA, CDR2 FQGNSA. V was pared by 3 bases and J by 3 bases, with 9 bases between. The CDR3 covers 15 residues. The CDR3 sequence: CASSFGGVYNSPLHF. CDR3 coding DNA: TGTGCCAGCAGCTTTGGGGGGGTCTATAATTCACCCCTCCACTTT.

The chain employs TRBV3-1 (or the pseudogene TRBV3-2) and TRBJ1-2; 10 positions match TRBD1. The CDR3 extends over 15 amino acids. Germline CDR1 reads LGHDT; CDR2 reads YNNKEL (reference sequence). J gave up 2 bases and V 5 bases, and 5 bases lay outside the gene matches. The CDR3 spells CASSGTGAPNYGYTF. The CDR3 DNA reads as TGTGCCAGCAGCGGGACAGGGGCCCCAAACTATGGCTACACCTTC.

This clone was detected only once. The chain uses TRBV3-1 (or the pseudogene TRBV3-2) and TRBJ1-1; TRBD1 matches at 12 bases. J lost 0 bases, V lost 6 bases, and 8 bases had no gene match. This CDR3 comprises 17 residues. Germline loops: CDR1 LGHDT, CDR2 YNNKEL (reference sequence). The CDR3 nucleotides read TGTGCCAGCAGACCAAGGGGGACAGGGGGCCTGAACACTGAAGCTTTCTTT. This encodes CASRPRGTGGLNTEAFF.

This clone has only one observation. The CDR3: CASSHDYPGGPGTQYF. The DNA of the CDR3 is TGTGCCAGCAGCCACGATTATCCGGGAGGCCCAGGGACCCAGTACTTC. This rearrangement joins TRBV3-1 (or the pseudogene TRBV3-2) to TRBJ2-5; 7 positions agree with TRBD2. V trimming: 3 bases; J trimming: 7 bases; junction bases outside the gene matches: 14. This CDR3 has 16 residues. Germline values: CDR1 LGHDT, CDR2 YNNKEL (reference sequence).

The chain links TRBV5-1 to TRBJ2-7; unclear D gene. CDR1 is SGHRS, CDR2 YFSETQ, per germline. The CDR3 sequence is 15 residues long. V shed 4 bases and J shed 4 bases, with 18 bases lying between them. The CDR3 nucleotides are TGCGCCAGCAGCCCGTCTCCGCTACCTTCTTACGAGCAGTACTTC. Encoded protein: CASSPSPLPSYEQYF.